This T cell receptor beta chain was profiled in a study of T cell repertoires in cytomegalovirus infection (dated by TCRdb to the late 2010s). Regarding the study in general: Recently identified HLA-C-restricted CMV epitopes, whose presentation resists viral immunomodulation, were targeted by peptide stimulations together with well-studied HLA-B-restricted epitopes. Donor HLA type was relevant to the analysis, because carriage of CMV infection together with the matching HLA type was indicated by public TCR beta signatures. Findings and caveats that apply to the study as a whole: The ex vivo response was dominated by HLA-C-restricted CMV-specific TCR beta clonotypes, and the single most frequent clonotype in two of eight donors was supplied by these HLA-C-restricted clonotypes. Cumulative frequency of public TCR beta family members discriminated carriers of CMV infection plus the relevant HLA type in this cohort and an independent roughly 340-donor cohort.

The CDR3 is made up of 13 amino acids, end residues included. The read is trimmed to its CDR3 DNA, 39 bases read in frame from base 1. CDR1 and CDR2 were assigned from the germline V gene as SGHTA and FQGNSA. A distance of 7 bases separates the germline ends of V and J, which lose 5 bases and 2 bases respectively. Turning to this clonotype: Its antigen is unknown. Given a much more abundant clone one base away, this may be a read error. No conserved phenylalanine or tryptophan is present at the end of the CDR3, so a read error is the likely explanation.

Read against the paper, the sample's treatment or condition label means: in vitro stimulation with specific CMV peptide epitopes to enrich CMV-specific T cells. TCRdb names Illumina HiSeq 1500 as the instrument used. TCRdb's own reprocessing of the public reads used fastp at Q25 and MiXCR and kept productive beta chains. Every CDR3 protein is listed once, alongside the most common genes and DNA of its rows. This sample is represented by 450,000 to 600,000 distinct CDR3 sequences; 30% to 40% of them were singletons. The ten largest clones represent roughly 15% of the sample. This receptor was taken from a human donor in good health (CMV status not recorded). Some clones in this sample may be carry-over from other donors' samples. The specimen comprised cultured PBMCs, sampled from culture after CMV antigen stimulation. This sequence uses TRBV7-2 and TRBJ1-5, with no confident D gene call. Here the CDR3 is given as CASSQWGNQPQHL. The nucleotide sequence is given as TGTGCCAGCAGCCAATGGGGCAATCAGCCCCAGCATTTA.